Listed below are T cell receptor beta chains from one sample, sequenced in a study of T-cell memory formation after mild COVID-19. TCRdb used MiXCR to reprocess the 5' RACE reads, holding one entry per CDR3 protein. The sample carries 140,000 to 150,000 distinct CDR3 sequences, roughly 6.2% recorded once. Sequencing was carried out using PBMCs or a T cell subset sorted from them (not recorded which). Receptor source: an adult woman who had mild COVID-19 (a few samples of this study predate the infection). Cell type and time point are not known. CDR3s include the opening cysteine and the closing phenylalanine or tryptophan. A D gene is named only where the DNA matches it firmly. A row's size may be missing; if present it is once, few, many or a size class.

abundance,d_gene,v_gene,j_gene,CDR3aa,CDR3nt
NA,NA,TRBV5-6,TRBJ2-4,CASSLLTGNKNIQYF,TGTGCCAGCAGCTTGCTGACGGGGAACAAAAACATTCAGTACTTC
few,NA,TRBV10-3,TRBJ2-7,CAISSPRDEQYF,TGTGCCATCAGTTCTCCCCGGGACGAGCAGTACTTC
few,TRBD2,TRBV4-1,TRBJ2-1,CASSQEGASGYQQFF,TGCGCCAGCAGCCAAGAAGGGGCTAGCGGATATCAGCAGTTCTTC
NA,TRBD1,TRBV30,TRBJ2-2,CAWSVLQGVTGELFF,TGTGCCTGGAGTGTACTACAGGGGGTTACCGGGGAGCTGTTTTTT
many,NA,TRBV6-5,TRBJ1-1,CASSYPGRMNTEAFF,TGTGCCAGCAGTTACCCGGGACGGATGAACACTGAAGCTTTCTTT
many,TRBD2,TRBV7-3,TRBJ2-7,CASSLEAGSSYEQYF,TGTGCCAGCAGCTTAGAAGCGGGAAGCTCCTACGAGCAGTACTTC
many,TRBD1,TRBV20-1,TRBJ2-6,CSARGTDHSGANVLTF,TGCAGTGCTAGGGGGACAGACCACTCTGGGGCCAACGTCCTGACTTTC
NA,NA,TRBV13,TRBJ1-1,CASSPRVEERSLTSNTEAFF,TGTGCCAGCAGCCCGAGAGTGGAGGAGAGATCGCTTACCTCGAACACTGAAGCTTTCTTT
few,NA,TRBV3-1,TRBJ1-2,CASSPRGPSYGYTF,TGTGCCAGCAGCCCGCGGGGCCCCAGCTATGGCTACACCTTC
many,TRBD2,TRBV9,TRBJ2-3,CASSPGASGLRSTDTQYF,TGTGCCAGCAGCCCAGGGGCTAGCGGGCTTCGGAGCACAGATACGCAGTATTTT
NA,NA,TRBV7-9,TRBJ1-1,CASSPKTAMNTEAFF,TGTGCCAGCAGCCCAAAGACAGCCATGAACACTGAAGCTTTCTTT
NA,NA,TRBV18,TRBJ2-5,CASSPPAQETQYF,TGTGCCAGCTCACCACCGGCCCAAGAGACCCAGTACTTC
many,NA,TRBV9,TRBJ2-1,CASSVANGGAYNEQFF,TGTGCCAGCAGCGTAGCTAACGGGGGAGCCTACAATGAGCAGTTCTTC
NA,NA,TRBV7-6,TRBJ1-2,CASSSGANYGYTF,TGTGCCAGCAGCTCCGGGGCTAACTATGGCTACACCTTC
NA,TRBD2,TRBV4-1,TRBJ2-5,CASSQVFGGLGGVQETQYF,TGCGCCAGCAGCCAAGTCTTCGGTGGCCTGGGGGGGGTACAAGAGACCCAGTACTTC
many,NA,TRBV5-1,TRBJ1-2,CASRDVVTGGYTF,TGCGCCAGCAGAGACGTCGTCACTGGCGGCTACACCTTC
NA,NA,TRBV7-9,TRBJ1-1,CASSSLGSGNTEAFF,TGTGCCAGCAGCTCTCTTGGATCCGGGAACACTGAAGCTTTCTTT
many,NA,TRBV10-3,TRBJ2-7,CAISEQGGKAYEQYF,TGTGCCATCAGTGAGCAGGGGGGAAAGGCCTACGAGCAGTACTTC
NA,NA,TRBV7-3,TRBJ1-2,CASSLSGGGADGYTF,TGTGCCAGCAGCTTAAGTGGTGGGGGCGCAGATGGCTACACCTTC
few,TRBD2,TRBV10-2,TRBJ2-1,CASRGTSGGAAWEQFF,TGCGCCAGCAGGGGGACTAGCGGGGGGGCGGCTTGGGAGCAGTTCTTC
NA,NA,TRBV12-3/TRBV12-4,TRBJ2-3,CASSSQGGTQYF,TGTGCCAGCAGTTCCCAGGGGGGAACGCAGTATTTT
many,NA,TRBV3-1,TRBJ2-7,CASSQAPIGGPYEQYF,TGTGCCAGCAGCCAAGCCCCCATAGGCGGACCGTACGAGCAGTACTTC
NA,NA,TRBV7-9,TRBJ2-3,CASIEHTSRDTQYF,TGTGCCAGCATCGAACATACTAGTCGCGATACGCAGTATTTT
many,TRBD2,TRBV29-1,TRBJ2-3,CSVQIAGRMNTQYF,TGCAGCGTTCAGATAGCGGGTAGGATGAATACGCAGTATTTT
NA,TRBD1,TRBV20-1,TRBJ1-1,CSATGTGGTNTEAFF,TGCAGTGCCACTGGGACAGGGGGCACGAACACTGAAGCTTTCTTT
few,NA,TRBV7-7,TRBJ2-5,CASSPWGEGETQYF,TGTGCTAGCAGCCCCTGGGGGGAAGGAGAGACCCAGTACTTC
few,TRBD2,TRBV6-2/TRBV6-3,TRBJ2-7,CASSYLPGRADYEQYF,TGTGCCAGCAGTTACTTACCCGGGAGGGCGGACTACGAGCAGTACTTC
many,NA,TRBV12-3/TRBV12-4,TRBJ1-4,CASSLGGAGVEKLFF,TGTGCCAGCAGTCTGGGGGGAGCAGGTGTTGAAAAACTGTTTTTT
NA,TRBD1,TRBV12-3/TRBV12-4,TRBJ1-2,CASSPGTGVLGYTF,TGTGCCAGCAGTCCCGGGACAGGGGTTCTTGGCTACACCTTC
NA,TRBD2,TRBV6-6,TRBJ2-4,CASSYSSGLAGGLAKNIQYF,TGTGCCAGCAGTTACTCGAGTGGACTAGCGGGAGGGTTAGCCAAAAACATTCAGTACTTC
many,NA,TRBV25-1,TRBJ2-3,CASSDPRGADTQYF,TGTGCCAGCAGTGACCCAAGAGGTGCCGATACGCAGTATTTT
NA,NA,TRBV30,TRBJ1-1,CAWSGPGWGAEAFF,TGTGCCTGGAGTGGTCCGGGTTGGGGAGCTGAAGCTTTCTTT
NA,TRBD1,TRBV19,TRBJ1-1,CASSKDRDTEAFF,TGTGCCAGTAGCAAGGACAGGGACACTGAAGCTTTCTTT
NA,NA,TRBV4-3,TRBJ1-2,CASSQGWGDRYGYTF,TGCGCCAGCAGCCAGGGGTGGGGGGATCGGTATGGCTACACCTTC
NA,TRBD2,TRBV12-3/TRBV12-4,TRBJ2-1,CASSPPPGSGSNEQFF,TGTGCCAGCAGTCCCCCTCCGGGTAGCGGGAGCAATGAGCAGTTCTTC
few,TRBD1,TRBV6-5,TRBJ1-2,CASSYSPTGNYGYTF,TGTGCCAGCAGTTACTCTCCGACAGGGAACTATGGCTACACCTTC
NA,NA,TRBV5-1,TRBJ2-6,CASSLPRNSGANVLTF,TGCGCCAGCAGCTTGCCAAGGAACTCTGGGGCCAACGTCCTGACTTTC
few,NA,TRBV5-1,TRBJ2-7,CASSRMAGPSYEQYF,TGCGCCAGCAGCCGGATGGCGGGGCCCTCCTACGAGCAGTACTTC
many,NA,TRBV30,TRBJ2-1,CAWSRIGNEQFF,TGTGCCTGGAGTCGAATAGGAAATGAGCAGTTCTTC
NA,TRBD1,TRBV7-9,TRBJ2-5,CASSRDSRQETQYF,TGTGCCAGCAGCCGGGACAGCCGCCAAGAGACCCAGTACTTC
many,NA,TRBV2,TRBJ2-7,CASSLEDEQYF,TGTGCCAGCAGTCTCGAGGACGAGCAGTACTTC
many,NA,TRBV27,TRBJ2-6,CASSSSSGANVLTF,TGTGCCAGCAGTTCAAGCTCCGGGGCCAACGTCCTGACTTTC
many,NA,TRBV29-1,TRBJ1-5,CSVQDGNQPQHF,TGCAGCGTTCAGGACGGAAATCAGCCCCAGCATTTT
few,NA,TRBV5-1,TRBJ2-5,CASSWGRPGQETQYF,TGCGCCAGCAGCTGGGGACGACCGGGCCAAGAGACCCAGTACTTC
few,TRBD1,TRBV6-4,TRBJ2-1,CASSRTGSSYNEQFF,TGTGCCAGCAGTCGGACAGGGAGCTCCTACAATGAGCAGTTCTTC
NA,NA,TRBV6-4,TRBJ1-2,CASRESGTIPNYGYTF,TGTGCCAGCAGAGAGTCCGGGACAATCCCTAACTATGGCTACACCTTC
few,TRBD1,TRBV7-9,TRBJ1-1,CASIRTGGWTEAFF,TGTGCCAGCATCCGGACAGGGGGCTGGACTGAAGCTTTCTTT
few,NA,TRBV7-8,TRBJ1-3,CASSLALRGYSSGNTIYF,TGTGCCAGCAGCTTAGCACTCCGGGGCTACAGCTCTGGAAACACCATATATTTT
many,NA,TRBV20-1,TRBJ1-5,CSALGGEGSNQPQHF,TGCAGTGCCCTGGGAGGGGAAGGGAGCAATCAGCCCCAGCATTTT
few,TRBD1,TRBV29-1,TRBJ1-3,CSVEQGASGNTIYF,TGCAGCGTTGAACAGGGGGCTAGTGGAAACACCATATATTTT
NA,TRBD1,TRBV6-2/TRBV6-3,TRBJ2-1,CASSYSQGAIYNEQFF,TGTGCCAGCAGTTACTCACAGGGGGCGATCTACAATGAGCAGTTCTTC
many,NA,TRBV7-2,TRBJ1-4,CASSFRGAGNEKLFF,TGTGCCAGCAGCTTTAGAGGGGCCGGGAATGAAAAACTGTTTTTT
NA,TRBD1,TRBV19,TRBJ2-2,CASSFRTGPTGELFF,TGTGCCAGTAGTTTCCGGACAGGGCCCACCGGGGAGCTGTTTTTT
few,TRBD1,TRBV24-1,TRBJ2-2,CATSDQGQGATGGELFF,TGTGCCACCAGTGATCAGGGACAGGGGGCGACTGGCGGGGAGCTGTTTTTT
few,NA,TRBV11-2,TRBJ2-7,CASSLGPPSEQYF,TGTGCCAGCAGCTTAGGACCGCCCTCGGAGCAGTACTTC
many,TRBD2,TRBV3-1,TRBJ2-5,CASSQEAGAETQYF,TGTGCCAGCAGCCAAGAAGCGGGAGCTGAGACCCAGTACTTC